This T cell receptor beta chain derives from a study of glioma-infiltrating T cells. Study conclusions and caveats: Non-neoplastic patients had below-expected tissue-blood divergence, while all gliomas exceeded expectation. Very few CDR3 sequences were shared between tissue and blood.

Germline V CDR1 and CDR2: LGHDT, YNNKEL (reference sequence). V was shortened by 4 bases and J by 2 bases, with 11 bases between the two germline ends. The CDR3 has 15 residues. Using RNA template, CDR3s of TCR alpha and beta were amplified with iRepertoire arm-PCR. Tissue mRNA or PBMC total RNA, about 85-400 ng, went into one-step reverse transcription and amplification. A single record per CDR3 protein comes from TCRdb applying MiXCR to the multiplex PCR reads. The sample lists under 200,000 distinct CDR3 sequences, under 55% occurring once. Notes on this clonotype: What it recognizes is unknown.

Material: glioma tissue, nonneoplastic brain tissue, or PBMCs (not recorded which). The receptor comes from a human donor with low-grade glioma or glioblastoma, undergoing nonglioma brain surgery, or in good health (not recorded which). The chain uses TRBV3-1 and TRBJ1-4; no reliable D call. The CDR3 DNA reads TGTGCCAGCAGCCCAAACATGGGTACTAATGAAAAACTGTTTTTT. Translating it yields CASSPNMGTNEKLFF.